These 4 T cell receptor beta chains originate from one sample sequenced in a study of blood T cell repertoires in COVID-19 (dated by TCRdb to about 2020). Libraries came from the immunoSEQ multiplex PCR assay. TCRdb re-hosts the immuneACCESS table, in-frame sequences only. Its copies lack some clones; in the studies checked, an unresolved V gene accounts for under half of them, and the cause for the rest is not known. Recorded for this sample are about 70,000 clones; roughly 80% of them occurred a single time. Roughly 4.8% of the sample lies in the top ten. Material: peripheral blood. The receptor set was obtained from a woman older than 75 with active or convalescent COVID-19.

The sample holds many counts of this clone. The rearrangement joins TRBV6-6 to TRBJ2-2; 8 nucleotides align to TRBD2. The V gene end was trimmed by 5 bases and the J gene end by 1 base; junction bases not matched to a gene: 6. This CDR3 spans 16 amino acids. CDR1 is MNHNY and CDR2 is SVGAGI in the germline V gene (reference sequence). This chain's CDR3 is CASSRGGTRNTGELFF. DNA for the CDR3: TGTGCCAGCAGTCGAGGGGGGACTAGGAACACCGGGGAGCTGTTTTTT.

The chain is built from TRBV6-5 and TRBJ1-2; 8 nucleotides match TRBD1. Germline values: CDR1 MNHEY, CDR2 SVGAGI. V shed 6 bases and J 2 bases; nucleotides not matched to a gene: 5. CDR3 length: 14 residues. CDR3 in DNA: TGTGCCAGCAGGAAGGGACAGGAAAACTATGGCTACACCTTC. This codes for CASRKGQENYGYTF.

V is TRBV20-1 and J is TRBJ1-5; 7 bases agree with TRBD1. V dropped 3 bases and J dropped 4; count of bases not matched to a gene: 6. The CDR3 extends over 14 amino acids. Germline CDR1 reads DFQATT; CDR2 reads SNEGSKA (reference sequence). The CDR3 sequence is CSASHSQGNQPQHF. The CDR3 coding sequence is TGCAGTGCTAGTCATTCACAGGGGAATCAGCCCCAGCATTTT.

Written as DNA, the CDR3 is TGTGCCAGCAGCTTAGGTCCGGGACAGGGAGGTGAAAAACTGTTTTTT. Translation: CASSLGPGQGGEKLFF. The V and J genes are TRBV5-5 and TRBJ1-4; 9 bases agree with TRBD1. The CDR3 length is 16 residues. V dropped 2 bases and J dropped 7; count of bases not matched to a gene: 9. The V gene's germline CDR1 is SGHKS and CDR2 YYEKEE (reference sequence).